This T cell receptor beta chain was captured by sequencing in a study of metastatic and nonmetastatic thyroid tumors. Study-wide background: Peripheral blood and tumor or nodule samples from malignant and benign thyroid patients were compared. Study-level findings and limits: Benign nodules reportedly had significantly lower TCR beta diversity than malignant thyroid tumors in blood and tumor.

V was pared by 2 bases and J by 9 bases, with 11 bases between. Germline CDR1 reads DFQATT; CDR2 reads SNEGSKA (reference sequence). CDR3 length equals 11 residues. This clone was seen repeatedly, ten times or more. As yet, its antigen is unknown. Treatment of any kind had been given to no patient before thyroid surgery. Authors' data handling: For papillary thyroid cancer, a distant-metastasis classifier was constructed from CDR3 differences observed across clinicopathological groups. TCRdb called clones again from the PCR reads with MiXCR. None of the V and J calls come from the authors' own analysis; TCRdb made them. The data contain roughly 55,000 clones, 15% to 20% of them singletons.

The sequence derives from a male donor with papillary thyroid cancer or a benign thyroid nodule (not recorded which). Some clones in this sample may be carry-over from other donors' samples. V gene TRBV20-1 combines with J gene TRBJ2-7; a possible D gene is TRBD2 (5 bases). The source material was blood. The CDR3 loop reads CSARRDERQYF. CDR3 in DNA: TGCAGTGCTAGACGGGATGAGCGGCAGTACTTC.